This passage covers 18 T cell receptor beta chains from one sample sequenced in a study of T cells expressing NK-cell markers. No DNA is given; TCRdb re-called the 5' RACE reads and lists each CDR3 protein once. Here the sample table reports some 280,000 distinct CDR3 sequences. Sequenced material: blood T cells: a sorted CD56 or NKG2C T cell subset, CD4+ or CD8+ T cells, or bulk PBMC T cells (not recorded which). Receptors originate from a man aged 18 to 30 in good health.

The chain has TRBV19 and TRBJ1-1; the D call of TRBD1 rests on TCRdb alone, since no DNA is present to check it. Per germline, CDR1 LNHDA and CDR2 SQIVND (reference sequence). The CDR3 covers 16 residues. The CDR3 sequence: CASSLDGGAEYTEAFF.

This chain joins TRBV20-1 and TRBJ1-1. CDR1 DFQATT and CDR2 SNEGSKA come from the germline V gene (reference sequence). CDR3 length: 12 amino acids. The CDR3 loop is CSARRAATEAFF.

The CDR3 spells CASSTRLAGDPGELFF. This rearrangement joins TRBV27 to TRBJ2-2; no DNA is available, so the TRBD2 call from TCRdb remains unchecked. The V gene's germline CDR1 is MNHEY and CDR2 SMNVEV (reference sequence). The CDR3 covers 16 residues.

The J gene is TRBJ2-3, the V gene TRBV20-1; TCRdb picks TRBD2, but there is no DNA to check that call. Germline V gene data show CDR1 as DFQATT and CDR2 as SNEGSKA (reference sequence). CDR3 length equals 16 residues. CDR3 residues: CSARVYRTAVEDTQYF.

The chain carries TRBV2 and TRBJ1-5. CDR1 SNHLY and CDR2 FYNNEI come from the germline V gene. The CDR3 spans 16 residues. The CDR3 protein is CASSGFGRQANQPQHF.

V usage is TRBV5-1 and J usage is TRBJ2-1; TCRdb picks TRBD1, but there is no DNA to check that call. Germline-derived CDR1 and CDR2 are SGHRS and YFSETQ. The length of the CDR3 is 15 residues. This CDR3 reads CASSSTGTLYNEQFF. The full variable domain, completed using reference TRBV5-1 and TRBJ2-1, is KAGVTQTPRYLIKTRGQQVTLSCSPISGHRSVSWYQQTPGQGLQFLFEYFSETQRNKGNFPGRFSGRQFSNSRSEMNVSTLELGDSALYLCASSSTGTLYNEQFFGPGTRLTVL.

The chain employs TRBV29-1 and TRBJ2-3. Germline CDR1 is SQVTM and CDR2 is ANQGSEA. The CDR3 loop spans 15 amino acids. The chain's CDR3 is CSVERGSSGTDTQYF.

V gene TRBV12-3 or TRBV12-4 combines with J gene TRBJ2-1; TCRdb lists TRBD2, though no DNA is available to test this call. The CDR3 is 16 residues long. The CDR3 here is CASSLASGSGANEQFF.

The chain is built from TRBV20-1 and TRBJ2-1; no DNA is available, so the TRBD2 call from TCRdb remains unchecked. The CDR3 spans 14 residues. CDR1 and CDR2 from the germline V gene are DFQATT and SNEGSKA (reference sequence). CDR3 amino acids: CSARRTRLSNEQFF.

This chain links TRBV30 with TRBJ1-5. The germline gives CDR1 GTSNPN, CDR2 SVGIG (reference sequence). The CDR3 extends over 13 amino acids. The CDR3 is CAWGRRGPQPQHF.

The CDR3 sequence: CASSLAGDIHEQYF. The chain is built from TRBV5-8 and TRBJ2-7; TCRdb's D call of TRBD1 is untestable without DNA. Germline V lookup: CDR1 SGHTS, CDR2 YDEGEE. The CDR3 length is 14 residues. Full variable domain (missing parts from reference TRBV5-8 and TRBJ2-7): EAGVTQSPTHLIKTRGQQATLRCSPISGHTSVYWYQQALGLGLQFLLWYDEGEERNRGNFPPRFSGRQFPNYSSELNVNALELEDSALYLCASSLAGDIHEQYFGPGTRLTVT.

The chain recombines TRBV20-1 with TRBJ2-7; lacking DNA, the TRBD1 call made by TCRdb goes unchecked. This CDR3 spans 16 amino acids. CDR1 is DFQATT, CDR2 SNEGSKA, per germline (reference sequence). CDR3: CSAGPRDATSTYEQYF.

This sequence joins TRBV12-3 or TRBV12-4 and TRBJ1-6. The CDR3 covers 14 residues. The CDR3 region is CASKKADYNSPLHF.

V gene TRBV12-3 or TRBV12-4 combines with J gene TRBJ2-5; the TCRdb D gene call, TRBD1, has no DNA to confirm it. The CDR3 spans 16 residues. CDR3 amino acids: CASSRHAGTGAKTQYF.

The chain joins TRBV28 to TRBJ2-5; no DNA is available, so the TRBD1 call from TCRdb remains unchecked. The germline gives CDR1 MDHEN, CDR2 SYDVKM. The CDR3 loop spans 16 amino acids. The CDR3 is CASSHFRGQGVETQYF.

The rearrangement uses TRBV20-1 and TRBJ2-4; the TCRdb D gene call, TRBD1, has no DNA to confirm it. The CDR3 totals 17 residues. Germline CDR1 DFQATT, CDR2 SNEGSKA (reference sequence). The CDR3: CSAVGQLQRLAKNIQYF.

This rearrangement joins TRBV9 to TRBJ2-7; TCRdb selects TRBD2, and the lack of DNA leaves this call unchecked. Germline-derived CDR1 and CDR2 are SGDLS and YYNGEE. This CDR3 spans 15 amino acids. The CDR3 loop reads CASSVDARARYEQYF.

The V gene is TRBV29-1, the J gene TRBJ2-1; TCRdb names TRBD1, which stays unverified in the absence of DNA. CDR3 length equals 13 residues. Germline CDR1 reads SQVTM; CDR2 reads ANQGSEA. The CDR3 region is CSSNRGDGNEQFF.